The sequence of this TCR beta chain was determined in a study of T cell responses to AZD1222 COVID-19 vaccine. Study-level results: Spike-specific TCR depth and breadth grew after two AZD1222 doses. Repertoire sampling happened only post peak T cell response. Spike as a whole was targeted by vaccine-associated CD4 TCRs, dominant at 160-218 and 743-854.

Germline CDR1 reads SGHTA; CDR2 reads FQGNSA. The CDR3 sequence is 14 residues long. V gave up 2 bases and J gave up 0 bases, with 7 bases separating them. This clone was seen a single time. Its target is unknown. Produced via immunoSEQ multiplex PCR; TCRdb's table is partial and in-frame only. The table records just over 150,000 clones, approximately 90% of them present only once. This receptor was identified in an adult who had recovered from COVID-19. The chain has TRBV7-2 and TRBJ1-2, with no clear D. Specimen: peripheral blood, collected after recovery from COVID-19. The CDR3 sequence is CASSLNRANYGYTF. In DNA form, the CDR3 reads TGTGCCAGCAGCTTAAATAGGGCTAACTATGGCTACACCTTC.